This TCR beta chain was recorded in a study of shared clonotypes between healthy human individuals. As originally analysed: ImmunoSEQ junction-only sequences lacked quality scores, so their filtering differed. The data were produced by immunoSEQ multiplex PCR, yet TCRdb's version contains in-frame clones alone and is incomplete. Clonal size and the V and J genes are those of that table, whereas D and trimming came from the DNA. The data contain about 2.4 million clones, roughly 93% of them singletons. Germline assignment: CDR1 SGHRS and CDR2 YFSETQ. The CDR3 sequence is 14 residues long. V lost 5 bases, J lost 6 bases, and 14 bases lay in between.

Material: naive CD4+ T cells from PBMCs. Subset specified: CD45RA+ positively selected. The receptor's source is a man between 18 and 35 years old in good health. Some clones in this sample may be carry-over from other donors' samples. The V call is TRBV5-1, the J call TRBJ1-4; a weak D match, TRBD1 (6 bases). The CDR3 DNA reads TGCGCCAGCAGGTGGACAGCGATGGATGAAAAACTGTTTTTT. Its protein is CASRWTAMDEKLFF.